This is a list of T cell receptor beta chains from one sample in a study. Each CDR3 protein gets one entry after TCRdb re-called the reads with MiXCR. The table records 5,800 or so distinct CDR3 sequences, 9.5% of them present only once. Input material: CD4+ T cells from synovial fluid. These receptors were taken from a human donor with rheumatoid arthritis. CDR3s include the opening cysteine and the closing phenylalanine or tryptophan. D genes are given only for firm matches. For some rows the clone size is stated as once, few or many, or as a class when expanded; others skip it.

clone_size: medium-sized; v_call: TRBV28; j_call: TRBJ2-7; d_call: NA; cdr3_nt: TGTGCCACCAACACCCCGGGCACCTCCTCCTACGAGCAGTACTTC; cdr3_aa: CATNTPGTSSYEQYF
clone_size: medium-sized; v_call: TRBV3-1; j_call: TRBJ2-1; d_call: TRBD2; cdr3_nt: TGTGCCAGCAGCCGGGCTAGCGGGAGGGGTAATGAGCAGTTCTTC; cdr3_aa: CASSRASGRGNEQFF
clone_size: many; v_call: TRBV2; j_call: TRBJ1-1; d_call: TRBD1; cdr3_nt: TGTGCCACTGACAGGGGGCTGGGCACTGAAGCTTTCTTT; cdr3_aa: CATDRGLGTEAFF
clone_size: NA; v_call: TRBV28; j_call: TRBJ1-1; d_call: NA; cdr3_nt: TGTGCCAGTCTCGGGCGGGGGCGGAACAATGAAGCTTTCTTT; cdr3_aa: CASLGRGRNNEAFF
clone_size: few; v_call: TRBV7-8; j_call: TRBJ2-7; d_call: TRBD2; cdr3_nt: TGTGCCAGCAGCTTAGGTGGGACTAGCGGGAGTCTTCCCTACGAGCAGTACTTC; cdr3_aa: CASSLGGTSGSLPYEQYF
clone_size: medium-sized; v_call: TRBV18; j_call: TRBJ2-7; d_call: TRBD1; cdr3_nt: TGTGCCAGCTCAGTAGGGACAGGCTCCTACGAGCAGTACTTC; cdr3_aa: CASSVGTGSYEQYF
clone_size: many; v_call: TRBV7-2; j_call: TRBJ2-7; d_call: NA; cdr3_nt: TGTGCCAGCAGCTTGGTAGGAATAGCCTACGAGCAGTACTTC; cdr3_aa: CASSLVGIAYEQYF
clone_size: medium-sized; v_call: TRBV6-2/TRBV6-3; j_call: TRBJ1-5; d_call: NA; cdr3_nt: TGTGCCAGCAGTTACCAAGGATCCTTTCAGCATTTT; cdr3_aa: CASSYQGSFQHF
clone_size: NA; v_call: TRBV19; j_call: TRBJ2-2; d_call: NA; cdr3_nt: TGTGCCAGTAGTATAGAACCCATCCGCACCGGGGAGCTGTTTTTT; cdr3_aa: CASSIEPIRTGELFF
clone_size: many; v_call: TRBV10-3; j_call: TRBJ2-5; d_call: NA; cdr3_nt: TGTGCCATCAGTGGGCTCGAAGGAGAGACCCAGTACTTC; cdr3_aa: CAISGLEGETQYF
clone_size: many; v_call: TRBV12-3/TRBV12-4; j_call: TRBJ2-7; d_call: NA; cdr3_nt: TGTGCCAGCAGTCCTACCGGGACCCTGAGCTCCTACGAGCAGTACTTC; cdr3_aa: CASSPTGTLSSYEQYF
clone_size: many; v_call: TRBV18; j_call: TRBJ2-2; d_call: NA; cdr3_nt: TGTGCCAGCTCACTCTACGACCAGGTCGTGAGCACCGGGGAGCTGTTTTTT; cdr3_aa: CASSLYDQVVSTGELFF
clone_size: NA; v_call: TRBV19; j_call: TRBJ2-5; d_call: TRBD2; cdr3_nt: TGTGCCAGTAGTAAGGGGTCGGGACTAGCGGCGGAGACCCAGTACTTC; cdr3_aa: CASSKGSGLAAETQYF
clone_size: many; v_call: TRBV18; j_call: TRBJ2-7; d_call: TRBD1; cdr3_nt: TGTGCCAGCTCAGTCGGACAGGGGGCTTACGAGCAGTACTTC; cdr3_aa: CASSVGQGAYEQYF
clone_size: NA; v_call: TRBV5-1; j_call: TRBJ2-1; d_call: TRBD2; cdr3_nt: TGCGCCAGCAAACTAGCGTCACCCACCTACAATGAGCAGTTCTTC; cdr3_aa: CASKLASPTYNEQFF
clone_size: many; v_call: TRBV5-1; j_call: TRBJ2-3; d_call: NA; cdr3_nt: TGCGCCAGCAGCTTCGAGCTTCCAGATACGCAGTATTTT; cdr3_aa: CASSFELPDTQYF
clone_size: many; v_call: TRBV20-1; j_call: TRBJ2-1; d_call: NA; cdr3_nt: TGCAGTGCTAGAGACCAGGGACGGGAGCAGTTCTTC; cdr3_aa: CSARDQGREQFF
clone_size: medium-sized; v_call: TRBV3-1; j_call: TRBJ1-6; d_call: TRBD1; cdr3_nt: TGTGCCAGCAGCCGACCGGGACAGGGGACTTCACCCCTCCACTTT; cdr3_aa: CASSRPGQGTSPLHF
clone_size: few; v_call: TRBV18; j_call: TRBJ2-5; d_call: TRBD2; cdr3_nt: TGTGCCAGCTCACAGAATAGCGGGAAGGTTCTCAGAGAGACCCAGTACTTC; cdr3_aa: CASSQNSGKVLRETQYF
clone_size: medium-sized; v_call: TRBV18; j_call: TRBJ2-1; d_call: TRBD2; cdr3_nt: TGTGCCAGCTCACCAGGGGCTAGCGGGAATAATGAGCAGTTCTTC; cdr3_aa: CASSPGASGNNEQFF
clone_size: medium-sized; v_call: TRBV11-2; j_call: TRBJ1-3; d_call: NA; cdr3_nt: TGTGCCAGCAGCCACCCGGGTGGAAACACCATATATTTT; cdr3_aa: CASSHPGGNTIYF
clone_size: NA; v_call: TRBV10-3; j_call: TRBJ1-2; d_call: NA; cdr3_nt: TGTGCCATCGAGAGGGAAGGAAATGGCTACACCTTC; cdr3_aa: CAIEREGNGYTF